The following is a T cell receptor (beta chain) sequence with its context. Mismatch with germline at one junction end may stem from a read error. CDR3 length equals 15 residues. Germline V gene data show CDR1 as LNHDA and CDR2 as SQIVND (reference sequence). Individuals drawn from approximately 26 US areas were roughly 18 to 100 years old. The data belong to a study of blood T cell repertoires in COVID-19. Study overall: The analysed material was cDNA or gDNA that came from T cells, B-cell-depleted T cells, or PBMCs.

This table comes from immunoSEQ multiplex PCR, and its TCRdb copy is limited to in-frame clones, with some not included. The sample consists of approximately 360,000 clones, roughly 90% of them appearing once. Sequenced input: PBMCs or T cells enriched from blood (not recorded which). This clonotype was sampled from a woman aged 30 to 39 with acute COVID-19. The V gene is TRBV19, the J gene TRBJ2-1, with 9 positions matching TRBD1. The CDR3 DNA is TGTGCCAGTACTGGGGACAGGGCCTCCTTCAATGAGCAGTTCTTC. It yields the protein CASTGDRASFNEQFF.